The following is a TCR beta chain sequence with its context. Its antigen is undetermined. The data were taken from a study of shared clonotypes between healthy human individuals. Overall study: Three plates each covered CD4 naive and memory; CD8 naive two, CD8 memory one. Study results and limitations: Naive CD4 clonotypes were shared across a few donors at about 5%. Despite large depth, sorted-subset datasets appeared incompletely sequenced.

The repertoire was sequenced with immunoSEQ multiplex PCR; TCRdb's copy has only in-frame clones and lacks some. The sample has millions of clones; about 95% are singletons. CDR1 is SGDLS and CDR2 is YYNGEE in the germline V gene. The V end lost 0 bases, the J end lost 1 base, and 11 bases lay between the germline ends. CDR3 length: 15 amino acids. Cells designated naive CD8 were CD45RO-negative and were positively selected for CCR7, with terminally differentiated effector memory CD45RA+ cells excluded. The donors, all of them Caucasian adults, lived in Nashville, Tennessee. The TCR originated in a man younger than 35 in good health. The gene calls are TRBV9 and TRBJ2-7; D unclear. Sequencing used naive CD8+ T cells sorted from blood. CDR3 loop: CASSVDSVGSYEQYF. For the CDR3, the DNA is TGTGCCAGCAGCGTAGACAGCGTCGGATCCTACGAGCAGTACTTC.